This T cell receptor (beta chain) emerged from a study of blood T cell repertoires in COVID-19. Study-level background: From the United States, Italy and Spain came samples of acute and convalescent COVID-19. In each case, the material was cDNA or gDNA derived from T cells, B-cell-depleted T cells, or PBMCs.

Seattle-derived patients entered the study during active infection and were followed longitudinally. This CDR3 is built from 17 residues. Trimming took 5 bases from V and 0 from J; bases not matched to a gene: 10. Germline V gene lookup returns CDR1 SGHTA and CDR2 FQGNSA. In the source study's methods: From reference gene primer amplification, estimates of nucleated cell counts were derived. The protocol was immunoSEQ multiplex PCR, while the TCRdb copy is restricted to in-frame clones and leaves out a portion. Clone size and V and J calls were adopted from that table, with D and trimming inferred from the DNA. Of approximately 190,000 clones in the sample, roughly 82% were seen once.

The origin of this receptor is a woman between 55 and 75 years old with COVID-19, enrolled during active disease. The chain employs TRBV7-2 and TRBJ2-4, with TRBD1 matching 7 bases. Sequenced material: peripheral blood. CDR3 in DNA: TGTGCCAGCAGCCCCCAGACAGGGACCACAGCCAAAAACATTCAGTACTTC. Amino acid sequence: CASSPQTGTTAKNIQYF.